These 9 T cell receptor beta chains came from one sample sequenced in a study of neoadjuvant anti-PD-1 for oral cavity cancer. Some clones are missing from TCRdb's copy, which holds only in-frame ones; the method was immunoSEQ multiplex PCR. The data contain 15,000 to 20,000 clones, around three quarters of them singletons. Here the sequenced sample was PBMCs, taken before nivolumab (anti-PD-1) treatment. The source is a person aged 35-79 years with oral cavity squamous cell carcinoma.

This chain connects TRBV7-8 to TRBJ1-5, with D uncertain. Trimming took off 5 bases at V and 1 base at J, with 15 bases between the two ends. The CDR3 contains 16 residues. Germline V gives CDR1 SGHVS, CDR2 FQNEAQ. In DNA, the CDR3 is TGTGCCAGCAGCCCTACCGGGCGGACCAGCAATCAGCCCCAGCATTTT. Residues: CASSPTGRTSNQPQHF. The full variable domain, with the rest looked up from reference TRBV7-8 and TRBJ1-5, is GAGVSQSPRYKVAKRGQDVALRCDPISGHVSLFWYQQALGQGPEFLTYFQNEAQLDKSGLPSDRFFAERPEGSVSTLKIQRTQQEDSAVYLCASSPTGRTSNQPQHFGDGTRLSIL.

V is TRBV30 and J is TRBJ1-4; TRBD1 is a possible D gene (6 bases). Germline CDR1 and CDR2: GTSNPN and SVGIG (reference sequence). The CDR3 totals 12 residues. V gave up 3 bases and J gave up 4 bases, with 6 bases separating them. CDR3 DNA sequence: TGTGCCTGGAGAGGGGGTAATGAAAAACTGTTTTTT. Translating it yields CAWRGGNEKLFF.

The chain uses TRBV6-6 and TRBJ2-1; the D is unclear. The germline gives CDR1 MNHNY, CDR2 SVGAGI (reference sequence). This CDR3 comprises 13 residues. V was cut by 5 bases and J by 8 bases, with 13 bases left in between. CDR3 sequence (DNA): TGTGCCAGCAGTCCGGGCCTTGTATATGAGCAGTTCTTC. Protein: CASSPGLVYEQFF.

The rearrangement joins TRBV28 to TRBJ2-2; 14 bases are a match to TRBD2. The CDR3 contains 20 residues. The V and J ends lost 3 bases and 0 bases, in that order; junction bases with no gene match: 9. Germline CDR1 MDHEN, CDR2 SYDVKM. The CDR3 DNA sequence: TGTGCCAGCAGTTTTTCCCACCCGGGACTAGCGGGAGCGAACACCGGGGAGCTGTTTTTT. Its translation: CASSFSHPGLAGANTGELFF.

V gene TRBV6-6 combines with J gene TRBJ1-5; no firm D call. Looked up from germline, CDR1 is MNHNY and CDR2 is SVGAGI (reference sequence). The V end was cut by 0 bases, the J end by 4 bases, with 4 bases between. The CDR3 sequence is 13 residues long. CDR3 in amino acids: CASSYSENQPQHF. CDR3 nucleotides: TGTGCCAGCAGTTACTCGGAAAATCAGCCCCAGCATTTT.

This chain links TRBV13 with TRBJ2-5, with TRBD2 matching over 12 bases. Germline-derived CDR1 and CDR2 are PRHDT and FYEKMQ (reference sequence). CDR3 length: 18 residues. Trimming removed 3 bases from V and 5 bases from J; junction bases left unmatched: 13. The CDR3 protein is CASSFVGASGRAGETQYF. DNA of the CDR3: TGTGCCAGCAGCTTTGTTGGAGCTAGCGGGAGGGCCGGGGAGACCCAGTACTTC. The full variable domain, its missing parts supplied by reference TRBV13 and TRBJ2-5, is AAGVIQSPRHLIKEKRETATLKCYPIPRHDTVYWYQQGPGQDPQFLISFYEKMQSDKGSIPDRFSAQQFSDYHSELNMSSLELGDSALYFCASSFVGASGRAGETQYFGPGTRLLVL.

This rearrangement joins TRBV11-2 to TRBJ2-7, with D maybe TRBD1 (5 bases). The ends were cut back, 1 base at V and 0 bases at J, with 10 bases in the middle. The CDR3 runs to 15 residues. The germline gives CDR1 SGHAT, CDR2 FQNNGV. The CDR3 coding sequence is TGTGCCAGCAGCTTAGGGCCAGACAGCTCCTACGAGCAGTACTTC. It specifies CASSLGPDSSYEQYF.

The rearrangement uses TRBV9 and TRBJ1-5; D is possibly TRBD1 (6 bases). The germline V gene encodes CDR1 SGDLS and CDR2 YYNGEE. CDR3 length: 15 residues. V was clipped by 3 bases and J by 4 bases, with 14 bases between them. The CDR3 DNA reads TGTGCCAGCAGCGACGGACAGAGTTTTAATCAGCCCCAGCATTTT. As protein: CASSDGQSFNQPQHF.

With respect to this clone: This same CDR3 is encoded by further DNA sequences in the sample. The V call is TRBV2, the J call TRBJ2-7; D is uncertain. CDR1 is SNHLY, CDR2 FYNNEI, per germline. The CDR3 covers 13 residues. V was clipped by 4 bases and J by 0 bases, with 7 bases between them. CDR3 loop: CASSVEYSYEQYF. The DNA of the CDR3 is TGTGCCAGCAGTGTCGAATACTCCTACGAGCAGTACTTC.